The 17 T cell receptor beta chains below all came from one sample that was sequenced in a study of blood T cell repertoires in COVID-19. The protocol was immunoSEQ multiplex PCR, while the TCRdb copy is restricted to in-frame clones and leaves out a portion. The sample gives roughly 250,000 clones, around 85% of which show up once; 0.87% is in the top ten. Sequenced: peripheral blood. These receptors were collected from a human donor with COVID-19, enrolled during active disease. The donor label of this sample is uncertain.

This sequence joins TRBV19 and TRBJ1-1, with 8 bases aligning to TRBD1. J lost 5 bases, V lost 5 bases, and 7 bases had no gene match. Germline CDR1 LNHDA, CDR2 SQIVND (reference sequence). This CDR3 is built from 14 residues. Written as DNA, the CDR3 is TGTGCCAGTAGTGAAGACAGGGGATATACTGAAGCTTTCTTT. It specifies CASSEDRGYTEAFF.

The genes are TRBV7-3 and TRBJ2-6; D is unresolved. The germline CDR1 and CDR2 sequences are SGHTA and FQGTGA. Deletions cut 4 bases from V and 0 bases from J, with 7 bases between. The CDR3 is 15 residues long. CDR3 in amino acids: CASSSQDSGANVLTF. For the CDR3, the DNA is TGTGCCAGCAGCTCCCAGGACTCTGGGGCCAACGTCCTGACTTTC.

This clone was picked up one time. The chain links TRBV2 to TRBJ1-4; possible D gene TRBD1, 5 bases. This CDR3 is built from 14 residues. V lost 10 bases to trimming and J lost 3 bases, with 15 bases between them. Per germline, CDR1 SNHLY and CDR2 FYNNEI. As DNA, the CDR3 is TGTGCCACCTCTGTGGGCAGGGCTAATGAAAAACTGTTTTTT. Translating it yields CATSVGRANEKLFF. Full variable domain (remainder filled in from reference TRBV2 and TRBJ1-4): EPEVTQTPSHQVTQMGQEVILRCVPISNHLYFYWYRQILGQKVEFLVSFYNNEISEKSEIFDDQFSVERPDGSNFTLKIRSTKLEDSAMYFCATSVGRANEKLFFGSGTQLSVL.

The chain employs TRBV7-6 and TRBJ2-7; 8 nucleotides align to TRBD2. The CDR3 sequence is 15 residues long. V lost 2 bases and J lost 5; bases outside the gene matches: 8. Germline lookup yields CDR1 SGHVS and CDR2 FNYEAQ. CDR3: CASSLRAGGLNEQYF. The DNA of the CDR3 is TGTGCCAGCAGCTTAAGGGCGGGAGGATTGAACGAGCAGTACTTC.

Here the CDR3 reads CASGWDRNTEAFF. The CDR3 DNA is TGTGCCAGCGGTTGGGACAGGAACACTGAAGCTTTCTTT. The chain joins TRBV11-2 to TRBJ1-1; the match to TRBD1 covers 7 bases. Unmatched junction bases numbered 4, after V lost 8 bases and J lost 1 base. This CDR3 spans 13 amino acids. Germline V gene data show CDR1 as SGHAT and CDR2 as FQNNGV.

Points on this clone: Other DNA sequences within the sample encode an identical CDR3. J is TRBJ1-1 and V is TRBV7-2; D is uncertain. Germline loops: CDR1 SGHTA, CDR2 FQGNSA. CDR3 length: 13 residues. V was shortened by 5 bases and J by 1 base, with 8 bases between the two germline ends. The CDR3 is CASSLTENTEAFF. The CDR3 coding sequence is TGTGCCAGCAGCCTCACAGAGAACACTGAAGCTTTCTTT. Full variable domain (remainder filled in from reference TRBV7-2 and TRBJ1-1): GAGVSQSPSNKVTEKGKDVELRCDPISGHTALYWYRQSLGQGLEFLIYFQGNSAPDKSGLPSDRFSAERTGGSVSTLTIQRTQQEDSAVYLCASSLTENTEAFFGQGTRLTVV.

The chain is built from TRBV12-3 or TRBV12-4 and TRBJ1-1; 9 bases match TRBD1. V was pared by 10 bases and J by 3 bases, with 6 bases of the junction left unmatched. The CDR3 spans 13 residues. The CDR3 spells CATRQGEDTEAFF. The CDR3 coding sequence is TGTGCCACCCGACAGGGGGAGGACACTGAAGCTTTCTTT.

A few counts support this clone. V and J are TRBV29-1 and TRBJ2-4; unclear D gene. The CDR3 runs to 13 residues. Germline V gives CDR1 SQVTM, CDR2 ANQGSEA. The V end was cut by 6 bases, the J end by 0 bases, with 9 bases between. Here the CDR3 reads CSVSLLAKNIQYF. Here the CDR3 DNA reads TGCAGCGTCTCCTTACTAGCCAAAAACATTCAGTACTTC. The whole variable domain, filled in from reference TRBV29-1 and TRBJ2-4, reads SAVISQKPSRDICQRGTSLTIQCQVDSQVTMMFWYRQQPGQSLTLIATANQGSEATYESGFVIDKFPISRPNLTFSTLTVSNMSPEDSSIYLCSVSLLAKNIQYFGAGTRLSVL.

This clone was found once. V gene TRBV18 combines with J gene TRBJ1-4, with TRBD1 as a possible D gene (5 bases). The germline V gene has CDR1 KGHSH and CDR2 LQKENI. The CDR3 contains 15 residues. V was cut by 2 bases and J by 8 bases, with 15 bases left in between. CDR3 region: CASSPVWGAEEKLFF. CDR3 DNA sequence: TGTGCCAGCTCACCAGTATGGGGCGCGGAAGAAAAACTGTTTTTT.

Only one count was recorded for this clone. The V gene is TRBV10-2, the J gene TRBJ1-2; maybe TRBD1 (5 bases). Trimming removed 3 bases from V and 8 bases from J, with 10 bases in between. The germline V gene encodes CDR1 WSHSY and CDR2 SAAADI. This CDR3 contains 12 residues. CDR3 bases: TGCGCCAGCAGTGACGCAGGGCGAGGCTACACCTTC. The encoded protein is CASSDAGRGYTF.

This chain links TRBV28 with TRBJ2-3; possible D gene TRBD1, 6 bases. The CDR3 sequence is 13 residues long. Germline V lookup: CDR1 MDHEN, CDR2 SYDVKM. V was pared by 6 bases and J by 4 bases, with 11 bases between. The CDR3 bases are TGTGCCAGCAGGAACAGGGTGGCAGATACGCAGTATTTT. It translates to CASRNRVADTQYF.

V and J are TRBV4-1 and TRBJ1-5, with D tentatively TRBD1 (5 bases). V was clipped by 0 bases and J by 1 base, with 10 bases between them. CDR3 length: 16 residues. Per germline, CDR1 MGHRA and CDR2 YSYEKL. For the CDR3, the DNA is TGCGCCAGCAGCCAAGATTGGGGGGTAAGCAATCAGCCCCAGCATTTT. It codes for CASSQDWGVSNQPQHF.

This chain connects TRBV5-6 to TRBJ2-1; 7 positions agree with TRBD2. CDR1 is SGHDT, CDR2 YYEEEE, per germline. J was trimmed by 8 bases and V by 4 bases; bases with no gene match: 6. The CDR3 runs to 13 residues. The CDR3 coding sequence is TGTGCCAGCAGCCTCCGGACTAGTCATGAGCAGTTCTTC. Its translation is CASSLRTSHEQFF.

The chain employs TRBV28 and TRBJ2-2, with 14 bases that match TRBD2. The CDR3 loop spans 17 amino acids. Unmatched junction bases numbered 10, after V lost 10 bases and J lost 3 bases. CDR1 and CDR2 from the germline V gene are MDHEN and SYDVKM. The CDR3, as DNA: TGTGCCACCCCCTCGCGGACTAGCGGGGGGTACACCGGGGAGCTGTTTTTT. Encoded protein: CATPSRTSGGYTGELFF.

This chain joins TRBV28 and TRBJ1-2; 9 nucleotides line up with TRBD1. J was trimmed by 8 bases and V by 5 bases; bases with no gene match: 15. This CDR3 region has 16 residues. Germline values: CDR1 MDHEN, CDR2 SYDVKM. CDR3 residues: CASSRPLQGARGGYTF. In DNA form, the CDR3 reads TGTGCCAGCAGTCGCCCATTACAGGGGGCCCGTGGAGGCTACACCTTC.

The chain recombines TRBV7-2 with TRBJ2-2; tentative D call: TRBD1 (5 bases). The CDR3 is 14 residues long. V was clipped by 5 bases and J by 7 bases, with 14 bases between them. CDR1 and CDR2 (germline): SGHTA, FQGNSA. The CDR3 bases are TGTGCCAGCAGCCCGACGACAGTTCACGGGGAGCTGTTTTTT. This gives the protein CASSPTTVHGELFF. The variable domain in full, completed from reference TRBV7-2 and TRBJ2-2, reads GAGVSQSPSNKVTEKGKDVELRCDPISGHTALYWYRQSLGQGLEFLIYFQGNSAPDKSGLPSDRFSAERTGGSVSTLTIQRTQQEDSAVYLCASSPTTVHGELFFGEGSRLTVL.

V usage is TRBV6-5 and J usage is TRBJ2-7, with D perhaps TRBD2 (6 bases). Germline V gene sequence: CDR1 MNHEY, CDR2 SVGAGI. V was trimmed by 7 bases and J by 2 bases, leaving 18 bases between them. The CDR3 is 15 residues long. The CDR3 sequence is CASNPPGGATYEQYF. The DNA of the CDR3 is TGTGCCAGCAACCCTCCCGGCGGGGCCACCTACGAGCAGTACTTC.